The entry that follows covers one T cell receptor beta chain sequence. Its specific antigen is unknown. The input lacks base qualities; no much larger clone sits a single base away. The CDR3 regions of human TCRbeta chains were analyzed by immunosequencing. For the original study's pipeline: Repertoire TCRs were checked for matches against a reference library of SARS-CoV-2-specific TCRs that had been generated using the MIRA antigen-specificity platform. Breadth was defined as the fraction of unique TCRs that were SARS-CoV-2-associated, and depth was defined as the fraction of total T cells that were SARS-CoV-2-associated. Using the MIRA data, each spike-specific TCR was assigned both to the spike region to which the TCR was reactive and to a CD4 or CD8 class. Log10-transformed breadth and depth values were compared by one-way ANOVA with Sidak's multiple comparisons tests. TCRdb limited this immuneACCESS table to in-frame rearrangements with V and J called. A share of clones is missing; checked studies link under half to unresolved V genes, and the rest is unexplained. V and J calls and clone size are those listed in that table; D and trimming were worked out from the DNA. The sample includes 130,000 or so clones, with roughly 94% observed a single time. The ten largest account for 6.6% of the sample.

These data are taken from a study of T cell responses to AZD1222 COVID-19 vaccine (dated by TCRdb to the early 2020s). Broadly, across the study: AZD1222 recipients given second doses at about 4 weeks or at about 12 weeks were pooled, since spike-specific TCR depth and breadth were not found to differ between the two schedules. A total of 230 to 250 trial participants underwent TCR sequencing, of whom 200 to 220 had received two doses of AZD1222 and roughly 26 had received two doses of the MenACWY control vaccine. Trial participants were enrolled by age into subgroups of 18-55, 56-69 and 70-plus years, and roughly 150, 30 and 60 TCR-sequenced participants, respectively, were included in these subgroups.

The label giving this sample's time point can be read as: baseline before first vaccination. Samples from vaccinated people were obtained from the UK trials COV001 and COV002, which included a single-blind randomized controlled phase 2/3 trial of AZD1222 (ChAdOx1 nCoV-19) in healthy adults. For TCRbeta chain sequencing, PBMC samples from trial participants were taken at day 0 and at day 28 after the second dose. Beyond this particular receptor, the publication reports: After two AZD1222 doses, both the breadth and the depth of spike-specific TCRs were significantly higher than at day 0 and than in MenACWY recipients. Participants were mostly white British, with more females than males. The authors suggested clonal diversity may have been underestimated. Nearly half of unique spike-specific TCRs reportedly recognized epitopes outside regions mutated in the B.1.351 and B.1.1.7 variants. The 56-69-year group was small, and its depth increase did not reach significance, likely because of low power. Conclusions about previously exposed vaccinees were limited because only a handful of AZD1222 recipients were SARS-CoV-2 seropositive at baseline. No day 14 peak-response samples were available, so repertoires were characterized only after the peak T cell response. The whole spike protein was spanned by vaccine-associated CD4 TCRs, and dominant responses were seen in regions 160-218 and 743-854.

This receptor was identified in an adult in good health. Sample: peripheral blood, taken on day 0 of AZD1222 vaccination.

The sequenced DNA is TGTGCCAGCGGGACGAGGACCCCCCCGTGGGAGTTCTTC. The encoded protein is CASGTRTPPWEFF. The V and J segments used are TRBV28 and TRBJ2-1; the D segment is perhaps TRBD1 or TRBD2, each sharing 5 matched bases. The CDR3 covers 13 residues, taking in both the cysteine and the phenylalanine. The only DNA kept is the CDR3, 39 bases in frame from the first base. CDR1 and CDR2, looked up from the germline V gene, are MDHEN and SYDVKM. V loses 8 bases, J loses 14 bases, and the germline ends lie 22 bases apart.